The following is a TCR beta chain sequence with its context. This sample stems from a study of blood T cell repertoires in COVID-19. Whole-study context: Sites in the United States, Italy and Spain provided acute and convalescent COVID-19 samples. T cells, B-cell-depleted T cells, or PBMCs provided the cDNA or gDNA that served as material.

Per the original methods: Reference gene primers were amplified, and this amplification served to estimate nucleated cell counts. Measured with immunoSEQ multiplex PCR; TCRdb has only the in-frame clones, and not every one. V, J and clone size are those of that table, while D and trimming were read from the DNA. This sample yields roughly 250,000 clones, of which roughly 84% are seen a single time; about 1% belongs to the top ten. The CDR3 has 13 residues. The germline V gene encodes CDR1 LNHDA and CDR2 SQIVND (reference sequence). Deletions cut 7 bases from V and 2 bases from J, with 11 bases between.

This clonotype originated in a man in his forties or fifties with acute or convalescent COVID-19. This sequence joins TRBV19 and TRBJ1-1; D not resolved. Sequencing was performed on peripheral blood. CDR3 nucleotides: TGTGCCAGTATCGGGTCAGAAAACACTGAAGCTTTCTTT. Protein sequence: CASIGSENTEAFF.